Below are 15 T cell receptor beta chains sequenced from a single sample in a study of blood T cell repertoires in COVID-19. Sequencing used immunoSEQ multiplex PCR; TCRdb keeps in-frame clones, though not all of them. This table has approximately 120,000 clones, nearly 85% appearing once. The sequencing input was peripheral blood. These receptors were collected from a woman aged 50 to 65 with acute or convalescent COVID-19.

Here the CDR3 DNA reads TGCGCCAGCAGCTTGGCTCTATCCTCAGGGGGCTACACCTTC. It translates to CASSLALSSGGYTF. The genes are TRBV5-1 and TRBJ1-2; the D gene is possibly TRBD1 (5 bases). With 0 bases removed from V and 8 bases from J, the gap between germline ends came to 14 bases. CDR3 size: 14 residues. Germline V gives CDR1 SGHRS, CDR2 YFSETQ.

This clone was counted a few times. This sequence joins TRBV5-4 and TRBJ1-1; D unresolved. Germline V gene sequence: CDR1 SGHNT, CDR2 YYREEE (reference sequence). V lost 4 bases and J lost 5, with 12 bases in between. This CDR3 spans 13 amino acids. CDR3 sequence (DNA): TGTGCCAGCAGCCAGAACATGTGGACTGAAGCTTTCTTT. It codes for CASSQNMWTEAFF.

V is TRBV18 and J is TRBJ2-7, with 9 positions matching TRBD1. The germline gives CDR1 KGHSH, CDR2 LQKENI. The ends lost 2 bases at V and 4 bases at J; junction bases unmatched: 9. The CDR3 consists of 16 residues. CDR3 loop: CASSPSGTGFLYEQYF. In DNA, the CDR3 is TGTGCCAGCTCACCATCCGGGACAGGGTTCTTATACGAGCAGTACTTC.

The genes are TRBV6-4 and TRBJ1-1, with D tentatively TRBD1 (6 bases). This CDR3 comprises 14 residues. The V gene's germline CDR1 is MRHNA and CDR2 SNTAGT. V lost 4 bases and J lost 1, with 10 bases in between. This chain's CDR3 is CASSAETGNTEAFF. DNA of the CDR3: TGTGCCAGCAGTGCCGAGACAGGGAACACTGAAGCTTTCTTT.

The J gene is TRBJ1-1, the V gene TRBV19; TRBD1 might be the D (6 bases). Germline assignment: CDR1 LNHDA and CDR2 SQIVND (reference sequence). This CDR3 region has 15 residues. V gave up 7 bases and J gave up 5 bases, with 20 bases separating them. The DNA for the CDR3 is TGTGCCAGTACCCCCGACAGGTTATGGGGGACTGAAGCTTTCTTT. Amino acid sequence: CASTPDRLWGTEAFF.

This chain connects TRBV27 to TRBJ1-2; perhaps TRBD1 as D (5 bases). Germline V gene lookup returns CDR1 MNHEY and CDR2 SMNVEV (reference sequence). The CDR3 covers 16 residues. V was clipped by 2 bases and J by 1 base, with 14 bases between them. The CDR3 coding sequence is TGTGCCAGCAGTTTAAGGCAGGACATAATTAACTATGGCTACACCTTC. Its protein is CASSLRQDIINYGYTF.

This clone was picked up a small number of times. The V gene is TRBV2, the J gene TRBJ1-1; a possible D gene is TRBD1 (5 bases). CDR1 and CDR2 (germline): SNHLY, FYNNEI. The CDR3 consists of 13 residues. Trimming took 6 bases from V and 0 from J, leaving 8 bases between them. The CDR3 sequence is CASRQQVNTEAFF. For the CDR3, the DNA is TGTGCCAGCAGGCAACAGGTGAACACTGAAGCTTTCTTT.

The V call is TRBV5-1, the J call TRBJ2-2; 15 bases agree with TRBD2. The CDR3 covers 18 residues. Per germline, CDR1 SGHRS and CDR2 YFSETQ. After removal of 5 bases from V and 4 bases from J, the junction contained 9 bases not matched to a gene. CDR3 loop: CASSPRTSGGAGTGELFF. CDR3 nucleotides: TGCGCCAGCAGTCCCCGGACTAGCGGGGGGGCCGGCACCGGGGAGCTGTTTTTT.

This chain connects TRBV7-8 to TRBJ1-1; the match to TRBD1 covers 7 bases. V shed 3 bases, J shed 4 bases, and the junction held 8 bases outside the gene matches. Per the germline V gene, CDR1 is SGHVS and CDR2 is FQNEAQ. The CDR3 is 15 amino acids. In nucleotides, the CDR3 is TGTGCCAGCAGCTTGATGACAGGGCCCGTCACTGAAGCTTTCTTT. Amino acids: CASSLMTGPVTEAFF.

This clone was counted between two and nine times. This chain joins TRBV19 and TRBJ2-7, with 8 bases identical to TRBD2. The CDR3 is 14 residues long. V shed 10 bases and J 0 bases; nucleotides not matched to a gene: 8. Per the germline V gene, CDR1 is LNHDA and CDR2 is SQIVND (reference sequence). The CDR3 here is CATRQRGSSYEQYF. The CDR3 DNA is TGTGCCACTAGACAGCGGGGGAGCTCCTACGAGCAGTACTTC.

The rearrangement uses TRBV18 and TRBJ1-4; 8 bases map to TRBD1. V lost 0 bases to trimming and J lost 7 bases; unmatched junction nucleotides: 10. This CDR3 spans 17 amino acids. From germline, CDR1 is KGHSH and CDR2 LQKENI. The CDR3 sequence: CASSPPPGGTLSEKLFF. DNA of the CDR3: TGTGCCAGCTCACCACCCCCAGGGGGCACCTTATCTGAAAAACTGTTTTTT.

This clone has a count of ten or more. The chain uses TRBV27 and TRBJ1-1; no clear D. Trimming pared 6 bases from V and 1 base from J, leaving 9 bases between. CDR1 is MNHEY and CDR2 is SMNVEV in the germline V gene (reference sequence). The CDR3 consists of 13 residues. This CDR3 reads CASRAWANTEAFF. In DNA, the CDR3 is TGTGCCAGCAGAGCCTGGGCGAACACTGAAGCTTTCTTT.

The chain is built from TRBV7-9 and TRBJ2-3; D possibly corresponds to TRBD1 (8 bases). The V gene lost 5 bases and the J gene lost 2 bases, with 17 bases spanning the gap. CDR3 length: 16 amino acids. Germline lookup yields CDR1 SEHNR and CDR2 FQNEAQ (reference sequence). The CDR3 reads CASSRSGTGTTDTQYF. CDR3 coding DNA: TGTGCCAGCAGCCGAAGCGGGACAGGTACCACAGATACGCAGTATTTT.

The rearrangement links TRBV10-3 to TRBJ1-2, with a tentative D call TRBD1 (6 bases). The CDR3 sequence is 14 residues long. V was pared by 2 bases and J by 7 bases, with 14 bases between. CDR1 and CDR2 from the germline V gene are ENHRY and SYGVKD. The CDR3 loop reads CAISEDKGGLGYTF. CDR3 nucleotides: TGTGCCATCAGTGAGGATAAGGGGGGGCTTGGCTACACCTTC.

V gene TRBV9 combines with J gene TRBJ2-2; 8 positions agree with TRBD2. CDR1 SGDLS and CDR2 YYNGEE come from the germline V gene. With V trimmed by 2 bases and J by 4 bases, 7 bases remained unmatched. This CDR3 is 16 amino acids long. The CDR3 coding sequence is TGTGCCAGCAGCGTTAGCGGGGTGGGGAGCACCGGGGAGCTGTTTTTT. Translated: CASSVSGVGSTGELFF.